Listed below are T cell receptor beta chains from one sample, sequenced in a study of cytomegalovirus exposure and HLA in healthy donors. Repertoires were generated with immunoSEQ multiplex PCR, while TCRdb's copy carries only in-frame clones and drops some. The repertoire consists of some 140,000 clones, with around 74% occurring once and the leading ten covering 4.3%. The sequenced sample was PBMCs. These receptors came from a man aged 18 to 29 in good health and CMV-seropositive. CDR3s include the opening cysteine and the closing phenylalanine or tryptophan. The order of the fields is CDR3 protein, CDR3 DNA, clone size, J gene, CDR3 length, V gene, D gene. D genes are given only for firm matches. Where a row states a size, it is once, few, many or the class of an expanded clone; other rows omit it.

cdr3_aa: CASSPSAYEQYF; cdr3_nt: TGTGCCAGCAGTCCCTCGGCCTACGAGCAGTACTTC; clone_size: .; j_call: TRBJ2-7; cdr3_length: 12; v_call: TRBV28; d_call: .
cdr3_aa: CASSYSLAGSYEQYF; cdr3_nt: TGTGCCAGCAGTTACTCGTTAGCGGGTTCCTACGAGCAGTACTTC; clone_size: once; j_call: TRBJ2-7; cdr3_length: 15; v_call: TRBV6-5; d_call: TRBD2
cdr3_aa: CASSPLAIANTGELFF; cdr3_nt: TGTGCCAGCAGTCCGTTAGCTATCGCGAACACCGGGGAGCTGTTTTTT; clone_size: .; j_call: TRBJ2-2; cdr3_length: 16; v_call: TRBV27; d_call: .
cdr3_aa: CASGKQGEDTEAFF; cdr3_nt: TGTGCTAGTGGTAAACAGGGGGAGGACACTGAAGCTTTCTTT; clone_size: .; j_call: TRBJ1-1; cdr3_length: 14; v_call: TRBV12-5; d_call: TRBD1
cdr3_aa: CASSLDSGQGPYEQYF; cdr3_nt: TGTGCCAGCAGCTTAGATAGCGGACAGGGGCCCTACGAGCAGTACTTC; clone_size: .; j_call: TRBJ2-7; cdr3_length: 16; v_call: TRBV11-3; d_call: TRBD1
cdr3_aa: CASSRQGAGEQYF; cdr3_nt: TGTGCCAGCAGCAGACAGGGGGCTGGCGAGCAGTACTTC; clone_size: .; j_call: TRBJ2-7; cdr3_length: 13; v_call: TRBV5-8; d_call: TRBD1
cdr3_aa: CASSPRDGRLREQYF; cdr3_nt: TGTGCCAGCAGTCCTCGGGACGGACGTCTTCGGGAGCAGTACTTC; clone_size: .; j_call: TRBJ2-5; cdr3_length: 15; v_call: TRBV6-5; d_call: .
cdr3_aa: CASSYSNQPQHF; cdr3_nt: TGTGCCAGCAGTTATAGCAATCAGCCCCAGCATTTT; clone_size: .; j_call: TRBJ1-5; cdr3_length: 12; v_call: TRBV2; d_call: .
cdr3_aa: CASRDRVYNEKLFF; cdr3_nt: TGTGCCAGCAGGGACAGGGTGTATAATGAAAAACTGTTTTTT; clone_size: .; j_call: TRBJ1-4; cdr3_length: 14; v_call: TRBV6-6; d_call: TRBD1
cdr3_aa: CASSPSGASGANVLTF; cdr3_nt: TGCGCCAGCTCCCCTAGCGGAGCCTCTGGGGCCAACGTCCTGACTTTC; clone_size: few; j_call: TRBJ2-6; cdr3_length: 16; v_call: TRBV10-1; d_call: TRBD2
cdr3_aa: CASSTGTKSGYTF; cdr3_nt: TGTGCCAGCTCAACCGGGACAAAAAGTGGCTACACCTTC; clone_size: .; j_call: TRBJ1-2; cdr3_length: 13; v_call: TRBV18; d_call: .
cdr3_aa: CASSEVRGVAKNIQYF; cdr3_nt: TGTGCCAGCAGTGAAGTCAGGGGGGTAGCCAAAAACATTCAGTACTTC; clone_size: .; j_call: TRBJ2-4; cdr3_length: 16; v_call: TRBV2; d_call: .
cdr3_aa: CASSSGQGARETQYF; cdr3_nt: TGTGCCAGCAGCTCGGGACAGGGGGCGCGTGAGACCCAGTACTTC; clone_size: .; j_call: TRBJ2-5; cdr3_length: 15; v_call: TRBV7-9; d_call: TRBD1
cdr3_aa: CASSPAARQPQHF; cdr3_nt: TGTGCCAGCAGTCCCGCCGCGAGACAGCCCCAGCATTTT; clone_size: .; j_call: TRBJ1-5; cdr3_length: 13; v_call: TRBV27; d_call: .
cdr3_aa: CASSLGGTEGADTQYF; cdr3_nt: TGTGCCAGTTCCCTAGGCGGTACTGAAGGCGCAGATACGCAGTATTTT; clone_size: .; j_call: TRBJ2-3; cdr3_length: 16; v_call: TRBV6-6; d_call: .
cdr3_aa: CASSVSGTGELFF; cdr3_nt: TGTGCCAGCAGCGTATCGGGGACCGGGGAGCTGTTTTTT; clone_size: few; j_call: TRBJ2-2; cdr3_length: 13; v_call: TRBV9; d_call: .
cdr3_aa: CASSNGGEAFF; cdr3_nt: TGTGCCAGCAGCAACGGGGGAGAAGCTTTCTTT; clone_size: .; j_call: TRBJ1-1; cdr3_length: 11; v_call: TRBV6-6; d_call: .
cdr3_aa: CASSQGGSGETQYF; cdr3_nt: TGTGCCAGCAGCCAGGGCGGCTCCGGGGAGACCCAGTACTTC; clone_size: .; j_call: TRBJ2-5; cdr3_length: 14; v_call: TRBV7-2; d_call: .
cdr3_aa: CASSAEVNSPLHF; cdr3_nt: TGTGCCAGCTCCGCCGAGGTTAATTCACCCCTCCACTTT; clone_size: .; j_call: TRBJ1-6; cdr3_length: 13; v_call: TRBV9; d_call: .
cdr3_aa: CAIRWEVANTGELFF; cdr3_nt: TGTGCCATCCGATGGGAGGTCGCGAACACCGGGGAGCTGTTTTTT; clone_size: once; j_call: TRBJ2-2; cdr3_length: 15; v_call: TRBV6-6; d_call: .
cdr3_aa: CASMPRDRGVIGTDTQYF; cdr3_nt: TGTGCCAGCATGCCCCGGGACAGGGGGGTCATTGGGACAGATACGCAGTATTTT; clone_size: .; j_call: TRBJ2-3; cdr3_length: 18; v_call: TRBV27; d_call: TRBD1
cdr3_aa: CASSLLALAVDNEQFF; cdr3_nt: TGTGCCAGCAGTTTATTAGCGCTAGCGGTTGACAATGAGCAGTTCTTC; clone_size: .; j_call: TRBJ2-1; cdr3_length: 16; v_call: TRBV27; d_call: TRBD2
cdr3_aa: CASSQPLRQGSYNEQFF; cdr3_nt: TGCGCCAGCAGCCAGCCCTTAAGACAGGGTTCCTACAATGAGCAGTTCTTC; clone_size: few; j_call: TRBJ2-1; cdr3_length: 17; v_call: TRBV4-1; d_call: TRBD1
cdr3_aa: CASSIWREMGNQPQHF; cdr3_nt: TGTGCCAGTAGTATTTGGAGGGAAATGGGCAATCAGCCCCAGCATTTT; clone_size: .; j_call: TRBJ1-5; cdr3_length: 16; v_call: TRBV19; d_call: .
cdr3_aa: CASSQSAGVQETQYF; cdr3_nt: TGTGCCAGCAGCCAATCGGCGGGAGTACAGGAGACCCAGTACTTC; clone_size: .; j_call: TRBJ2-5; cdr3_length: 15; v_call: TRBV4-2; d_call: TRBD2
cdr3_aa: CASSLAGFDTQYF; cdr3_nt: TGTGCCAGCAGCTTAGCGGGGTTCGACACGCAGTATTTT; clone_size: once; j_call: TRBJ2-3; cdr3_length: 13; v_call: TRBV7-3; d_call: .
cdr3_aa: CAWRTGLNTEAFF; cdr3_nt: TGTGCCTGGCGGACAGGGCTGAACACTGAAGCTTTCTTT; clone_size: .; j_call: TRBJ1-1; cdr3_length: 13; v_call: TRBV30; d_call: TRBD1
cdr3_aa: CASSFQGMKYF; cdr3_nt: TGTGCCAGCAGTTTCCAGGGCATGAAGTACTTC; clone_size: .; j_call: TRBJ2-7; cdr3_length: 11; v_call: TRBV6-1; d_call: .
cdr3_aa: CSVDRLGGNEETQYF; cdr3_nt: TGCAGCGTTGATAGGCTCGGGGGGAACGAGGAGACCCAGTACTTC; clone_size: .; j_call: TRBJ2-5; cdr3_length: 15; v_call: TRBV29-1; d_call: TRBD2
cdr3_aa: CASSLGQTTYGYTF; cdr3_nt: TGTGCCAGCTCACTTGGACAGACCACCTATGGCTACACCTTC; clone_size: .; j_call: TRBJ1-2; cdr3_length: 14; v_call: TRBV18; d_call: .
cdr3_aa: CASSYLAGSYNEQFF; cdr3_nt: TGTGCCAGCAGCTATCTAGCGGGCTCCTACAATGAGCAGTTCTTC; clone_size: .; j_call: TRBJ2-1; cdr3_length: 15; v_call: TRBV11-3; d_call: TRBD2
cdr3_aa: CASSLVVLGLTPNTGELFF; cdr3_nt: TGTGCCAGCAGCTTAGTTGTTCTGGGACTAACTCCTAACACCGGGGAGCTGTTTTTT; clone_size: .; j_call: TRBJ2-2; cdr3_length: 19; v_call: TRBV7-6; d_call: TRBD2
cdr3_aa: CASSRFGGTDTQYF; cdr3_nt: TGTGCCAGCAGCAGGTTCGGGGGCACAGATACGCAGTATTTT; clone_size: .; j_call: TRBJ2-3; cdr3_length: 14; v_call: TRBV9; d_call: .
cdr3_aa: CASSLAARGYEQYF; cdr3_nt: TGTGCCAGCAGTTTAGCCGCACGGGGCTACGAGCAGTACTTC; clone_size: few; j_call: TRBJ2-7; cdr3_length: 14; v_call: TRBV27; d_call: .
cdr3_aa: CASSLLGHYEQYF; cdr3_nt: TGTGCCAGCAGCCTCTTGGGCCACTACGAGCAGTACTTC; clone_size: .; j_call: TRBJ2-7; cdr3_length: 13; v_call: TRBV28; d_call: .
cdr3_aa: CASSLPGTANTGELFF; cdr3_nt: TGTGCCAGCTCACTACCCGGGACAGCAAACACCGGGGAGCTGTTTTTT; clone_size: .; j_call: TRBJ2-2; cdr3_length: 16; v_call: TRBV18; d_call: TRBD1
cdr3_aa: CASSLEDRYNEQFF; cdr3_nt: TGTGCCAGCAGCTTAGAGGACAGGTACAATGAGCAGTTCTTC; clone_size: .; j_call: TRBJ2-1; cdr3_length: 14; v_call: TRBV7-9; d_call: TRBD1
cdr3_aa: CATSNLAVREQFF; cdr3_nt: TGTGCCACCAGCAATCTAGCGGTCCGAGAGCAGTTCTTC; clone_size: few; j_call: TRBJ2-1; cdr3_length: 13; v_call: TRBV15; d_call: TRBD2
cdr3_aa: CASRATSGSTDTQYF; cdr3_nt: TGTGCCAGCAGAGCTACTAGCGGGAGCACAGATACGCAGTATTTT; clone_size: .; j_call: TRBJ2-3; cdr3_length: 15; v_call: TRBV12-1; d_call: .
cdr3_aa: CASSLGGLRETQYF; cdr3_nt: TGTGCCAGCAGCCTCGGAGGGCTCCGAGAGACCCAGTACTTC; clone_size: .; j_call: TRBJ2-5; cdr3_length: 14; v_call: TRBV7-9; d_call: .
cdr3_aa: CASSPYSGSDHQPQHF; cdr3_nt: TGTGCCAGCAGCCCATACTCAGGGTCTGATCATCAGCCCCAGCATTTT; clone_size: few; j_call: TRBJ1-5; cdr3_length: 16; v_call: TRBV7-2; d_call: .
cdr3_aa: CASSVTSGSYEQYF; cdr3_nt: TGTGCCAGCAGCGTTACTAGCGGATCCTACGAGCAGTACTTC; clone_size: .; j_call: TRBJ2-7; cdr3_length: 14; v_call: TRBV9; d_call: TRBD2
cdr3_aa: CASSLWDSGSEQFF; cdr3_nt: TGTGCCAGCAGCTTATGGGACTCCGGAAGTGAGCAGTTCTTC; clone_size: few; j_call: TRBJ2-1; cdr3_length: 14; v_call: TRBV5-6; d_call: .
cdr3_aa: CASSVATTGARLGELFF; cdr3_nt: TGTGCCAGCAGCGTAGCTACAACAGGGGCGAGACTAGGGGAGCTGTTTTTT; clone_size: .; j_call: TRBJ2-2; cdr3_length: 17; v_call: TRBV9; d_call: TRBD1
cdr3_aa: CASSYSPMPRGQPQHF; cdr3_nt: TGTGCCAGCAGTTACTCCCCTATGCCCAGGGGTCAGCCCCAGCATTTT; clone_size: .; j_call: TRBJ1-5; cdr3_length: 16; v_call: TRBV6-5; d_call: .
cdr3_aa: CASSWLLAGGPVEQFF; cdr3_nt: TGTGCCAGCAGTTGGTTACTAGCGGGAGGGCCGGTTGAGCAGTTCTTC; clone_size: once; j_call: TRBJ2-1; cdr3_length: 16; v_call: TRBV27; d_call: TRBD2
cdr3_aa: CASSRTDTNEKLFF; cdr3_nt: TGTGCCAGCTCACGGACAGACACTAATGAAAAACTGTTTTTT; clone_size: .; j_call: TRBJ1-4; cdr3_length: 14; v_call: TRBV18; d_call: .
cdr3_aa: CASSLTHYEQYF; cdr3_nt: TGTGCCAGCAGCTTAACTCACTACGAGCAGTACTTC; clone_size: .; j_call: TRBJ2-7; cdr3_length: 12; v_call: TRBV13; d_call: .
cdr3_aa: CASSTGVEGSSYEQYF; cdr3_nt: TGTGCCAGCTCCACAGGGGTCGAGGGGAGCTCCTACGAGCAGTACTTC; clone_size: .; j_call: TRBJ2-7; cdr3_length: 16; v_call: TRBV2; d_call: TRBD1
cdr3_aa: CASSLGGQGFLEQYF; cdr3_nt: TGTGCCAGCAGCCTGGGGGGACAGGGCTTCTTGGAGCAGTACTTC; clone_size: .; j_call: TRBJ2-7; cdr3_length: 15; v_call: TRBV13; d_call: TRBD1
cdr3_aa: CASRPPQGARETQYF; cdr3_nt: TGTGCCAGCAGACCTCCACAGGGGGCCAGAGAGACCCAGTACTTC; clone_size: .; j_call: TRBJ2-5; cdr3_length: 15; v_call: TRBV5-5; d_call: TRBD1
cdr3_aa: CASSSNQGVNEQYF; cdr3_nt: TGTGCCAGCAGTTCAAATCAGGGTGTGAACGAGCAGTACTTC; clone_size: once; j_call: TRBJ2-7; cdr3_length: 14; v_call: TRBV28; d_call: .
cdr3_aa: CASSPALRTDTQYF; cdr3_nt: TGTGCCAGCTCACCCGCGCTAAGAACAGATACGCAGTATTTT; clone_size: few; j_call: TRBJ2-3; cdr3_length: 14; v_call: TRBV18; d_call: .